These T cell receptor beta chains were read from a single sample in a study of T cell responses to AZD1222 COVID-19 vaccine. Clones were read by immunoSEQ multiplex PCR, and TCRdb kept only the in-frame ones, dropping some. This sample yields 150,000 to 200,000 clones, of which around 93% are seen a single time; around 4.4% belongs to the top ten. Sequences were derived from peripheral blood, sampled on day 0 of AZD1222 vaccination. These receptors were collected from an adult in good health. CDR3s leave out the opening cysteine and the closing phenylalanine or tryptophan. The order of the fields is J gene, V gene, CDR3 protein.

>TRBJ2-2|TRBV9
ASSDSPGHPSNTGELF
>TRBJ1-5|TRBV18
ASSVSRTAIEPQH
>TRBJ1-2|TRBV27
ASTPFPAGSVGYT
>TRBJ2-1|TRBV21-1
ASSDPFRGRSSYNEQF
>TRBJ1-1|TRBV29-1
SVEGDTNTEAF
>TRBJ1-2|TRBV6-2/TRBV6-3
ASSGDRLNYGYT
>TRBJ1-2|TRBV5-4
ASSLNPWTGWPGGYT
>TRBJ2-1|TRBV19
ASSITSGRGYNEQF
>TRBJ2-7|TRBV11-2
ASSLLSGSSYEQY
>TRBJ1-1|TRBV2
ASSVLRDRVSGTEAF
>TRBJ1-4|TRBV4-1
ASNLRDSNEKLF
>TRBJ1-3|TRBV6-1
ASSEGGLGVRNTIY
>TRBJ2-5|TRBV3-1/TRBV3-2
ASSQGTSVEQETQY
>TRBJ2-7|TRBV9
ASSAFDRGIDEQY
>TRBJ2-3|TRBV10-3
AIRRADTQY